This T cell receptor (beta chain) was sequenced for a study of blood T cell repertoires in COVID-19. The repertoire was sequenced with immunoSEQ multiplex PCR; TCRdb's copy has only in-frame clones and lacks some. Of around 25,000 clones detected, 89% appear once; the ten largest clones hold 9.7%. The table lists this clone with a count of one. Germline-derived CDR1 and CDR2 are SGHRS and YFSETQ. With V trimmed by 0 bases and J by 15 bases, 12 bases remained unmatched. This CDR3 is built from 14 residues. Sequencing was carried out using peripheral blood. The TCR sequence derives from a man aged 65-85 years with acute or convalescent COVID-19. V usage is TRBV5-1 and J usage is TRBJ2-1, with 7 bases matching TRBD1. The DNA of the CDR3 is TGCGCCAGCAGCTTGGCCGTCTTGGACAGGTCGAGGTTCTTC. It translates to CASSLAVLDRSRFF.